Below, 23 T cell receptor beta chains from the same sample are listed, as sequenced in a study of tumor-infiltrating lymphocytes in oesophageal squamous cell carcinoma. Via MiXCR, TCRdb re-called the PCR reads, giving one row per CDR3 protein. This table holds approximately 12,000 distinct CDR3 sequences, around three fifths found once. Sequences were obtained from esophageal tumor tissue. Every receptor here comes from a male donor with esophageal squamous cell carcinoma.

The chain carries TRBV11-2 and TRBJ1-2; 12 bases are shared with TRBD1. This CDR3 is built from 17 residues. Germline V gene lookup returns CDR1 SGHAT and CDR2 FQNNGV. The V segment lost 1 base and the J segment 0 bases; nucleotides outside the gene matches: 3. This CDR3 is CASSLGRDRGPNYGYTF. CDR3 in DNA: TGTGCCAGCAGCTTAGGTCGGGACAGGGGGCCTAACTATGGCTACACCTTC.

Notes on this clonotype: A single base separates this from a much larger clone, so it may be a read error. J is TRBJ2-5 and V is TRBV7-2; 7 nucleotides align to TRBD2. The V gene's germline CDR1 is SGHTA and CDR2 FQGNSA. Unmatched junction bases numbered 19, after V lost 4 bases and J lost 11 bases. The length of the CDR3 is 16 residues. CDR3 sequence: CASSWRLASNHNEQYF. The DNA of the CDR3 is TGTGCCAGCAGCTGGCGACTAGCAAGTAATCACAATGAGCAGTACTTC. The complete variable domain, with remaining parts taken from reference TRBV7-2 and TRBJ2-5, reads GAGVSQSPSNKVTEKGKDVELRCDPISGHTALYWYRQSLGQGLEFLIYFQGNSAPDKSGLPSDRFSAERTGGSVSTLTIQRTQQEDSAVYLCASSWRLASNHNEQYFGPGTRLLVL.

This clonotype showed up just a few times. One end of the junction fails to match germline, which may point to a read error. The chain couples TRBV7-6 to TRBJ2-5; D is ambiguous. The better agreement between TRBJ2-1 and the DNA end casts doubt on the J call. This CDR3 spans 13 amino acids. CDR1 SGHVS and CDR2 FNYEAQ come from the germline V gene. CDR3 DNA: TGTGCTAGCAGCTTCTCGGCTGGCAATGAGCAGTTCTTC. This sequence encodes CASSFSAGNEQFF.

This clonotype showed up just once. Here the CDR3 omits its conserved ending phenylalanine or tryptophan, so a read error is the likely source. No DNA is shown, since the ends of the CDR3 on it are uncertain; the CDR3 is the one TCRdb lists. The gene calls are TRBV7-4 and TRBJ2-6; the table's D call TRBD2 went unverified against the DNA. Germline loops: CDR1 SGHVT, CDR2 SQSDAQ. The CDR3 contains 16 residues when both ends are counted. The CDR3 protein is CASSLGGTSNEQFFGA.

CDR3: CASRLHENSYEQYF. CDR3 DNA: TGTGCCAGCAGGTTACACGAAAACTCCTACGAGCAGTACTTC. The chain is built from TRBV12-3 or TRBV12-4 and TRBJ2-7; D call uncertain. This CDR3 spans 14 amino acids. The V end was cut by 6 bases, the J end by 0 bases, with 12 bases between.

CDR3 sequence (DNA): TGTGCCAGCAGCCGGGGGGATTCCTACGAGCAGTACTTC. Translated, it gives CASSRGDSYEQYF. The chain has TRBV7-3 and TRBJ2-5, with TRBD2 identical over 7 bases. Judging by the DNA end, TRBJ2-7 fits better; the J call may be wrong. The germline V gene encodes CDR1 SGHTA and CDR2 FQGTGA. The CDR3 totals 13 residues.

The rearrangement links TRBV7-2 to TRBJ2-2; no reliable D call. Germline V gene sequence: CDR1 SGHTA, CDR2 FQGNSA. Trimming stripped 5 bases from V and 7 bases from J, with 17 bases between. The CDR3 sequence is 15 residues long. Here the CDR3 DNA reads TGTGCCAGCAGCCTGTACCTGGGAAAGGGCGGGGAGCTGTTTTTT. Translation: CASSLYLGKGGELFF.

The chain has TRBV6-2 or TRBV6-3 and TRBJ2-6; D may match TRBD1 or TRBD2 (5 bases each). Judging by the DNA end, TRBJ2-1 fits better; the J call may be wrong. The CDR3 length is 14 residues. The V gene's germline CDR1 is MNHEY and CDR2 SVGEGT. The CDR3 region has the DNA TGTGCCAGCAAACCAGTGGGGGAAAACAATGAGCAGTTCTTC. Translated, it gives CASKPVGENNEQFF.

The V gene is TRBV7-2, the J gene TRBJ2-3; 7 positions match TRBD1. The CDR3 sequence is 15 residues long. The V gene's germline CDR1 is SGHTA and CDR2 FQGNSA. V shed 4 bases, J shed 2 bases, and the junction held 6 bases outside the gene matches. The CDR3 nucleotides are TGTGCCAGCAGCTCCCCGGACAGGCTCACAGATACGCAGTATTTT. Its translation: CASSSPDRLTDTQYF.

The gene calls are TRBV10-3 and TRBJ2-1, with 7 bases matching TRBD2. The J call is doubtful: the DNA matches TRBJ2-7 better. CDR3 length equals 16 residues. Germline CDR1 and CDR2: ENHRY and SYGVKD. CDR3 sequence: CAIPRNVGGSKDEQYF. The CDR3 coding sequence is TGTGCCATCCCACGGAATGTGGGAGGGTCGAAGGACGAGCAGTACTTC.

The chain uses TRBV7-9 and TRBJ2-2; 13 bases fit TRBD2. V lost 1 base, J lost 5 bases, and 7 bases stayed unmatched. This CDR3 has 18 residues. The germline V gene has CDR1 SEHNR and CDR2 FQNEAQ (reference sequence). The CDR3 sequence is CASSLVRLAGGETGELFF. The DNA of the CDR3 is TGTGCCAGCAGCTTAGTAAGACTAGCGGGAGGTGAAACCGGGGAGCTGTTTTTT. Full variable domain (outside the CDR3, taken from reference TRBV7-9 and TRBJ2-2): DTGVSQNPRHKITKRGQNVTFRCDPISEHNRLYWYRQTLGQGPEFLTYFQNEAQLEKSRLLSDRFSAERPKGSFSTLEIQRTEQGDSAMYLCASSLVRLAGGETGELFFGEGSRLTVL.

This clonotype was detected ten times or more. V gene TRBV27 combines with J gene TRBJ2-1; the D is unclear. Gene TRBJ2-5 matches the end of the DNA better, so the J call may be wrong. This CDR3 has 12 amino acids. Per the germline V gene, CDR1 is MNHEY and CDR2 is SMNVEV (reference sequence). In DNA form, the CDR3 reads TGTGCCAGCAGTCCCCCGCTCGGGACCCAGTACTTC. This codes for CASSPPLGTQYF.

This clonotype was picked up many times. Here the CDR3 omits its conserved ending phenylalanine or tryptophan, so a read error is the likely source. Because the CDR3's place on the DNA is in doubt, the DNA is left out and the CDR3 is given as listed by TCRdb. The CDR3 sequence is CASSRTLAG. V is TRBV5-1 and J is TRBJ2-1; TRBD2, as called in the table, went unchecked against the DNA. Looked up from germline, CDR1 is SGHRS and CDR2 is YFSETQ. The CDR3 comprises 9 residues, both ends counted.

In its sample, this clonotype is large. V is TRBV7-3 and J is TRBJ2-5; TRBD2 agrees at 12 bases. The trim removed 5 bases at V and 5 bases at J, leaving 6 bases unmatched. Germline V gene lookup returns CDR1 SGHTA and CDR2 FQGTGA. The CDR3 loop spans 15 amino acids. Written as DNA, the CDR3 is TGTGCCAGCAGCCCTAGCGGGAGGGCCGGGGAGACCCAGTACTTC. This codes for CASSPSGRAGETQYF.

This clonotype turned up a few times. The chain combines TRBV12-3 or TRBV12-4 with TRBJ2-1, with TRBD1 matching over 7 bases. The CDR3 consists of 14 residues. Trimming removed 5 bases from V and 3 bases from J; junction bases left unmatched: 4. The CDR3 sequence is CASSPGTVYNEQFF. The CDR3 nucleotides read TGTGCCAGCAGTCCAGGGACAGTCTACAATGAGCAGTTCTTC.

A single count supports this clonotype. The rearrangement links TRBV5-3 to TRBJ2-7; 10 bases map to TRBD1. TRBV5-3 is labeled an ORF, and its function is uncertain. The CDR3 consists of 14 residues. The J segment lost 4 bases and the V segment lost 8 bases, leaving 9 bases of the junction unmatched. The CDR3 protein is CASSRGQGLYEQYF. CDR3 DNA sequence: TGTGCCAGCAGCCGGGGACAGGGGTTGTACGAGCAGTACTTC.

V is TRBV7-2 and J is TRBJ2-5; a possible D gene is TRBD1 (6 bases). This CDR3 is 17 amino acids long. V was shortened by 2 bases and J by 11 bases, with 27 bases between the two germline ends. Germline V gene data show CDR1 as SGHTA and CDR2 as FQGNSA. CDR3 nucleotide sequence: TGTGCCAGCAGCTTATTTGGGAACAGGGTTGGAGACAATGAGCAGTACTTC. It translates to CASSLFGNRVGDNEQYF.

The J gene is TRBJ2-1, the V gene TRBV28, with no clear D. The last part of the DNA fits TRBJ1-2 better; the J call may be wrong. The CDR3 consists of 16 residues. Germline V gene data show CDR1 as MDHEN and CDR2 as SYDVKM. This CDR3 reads CASSLLSIQSDYGYTF. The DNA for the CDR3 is TGTGCCAGCAGTTTACTCTCGATTCAAAGCGACTATGGCTACACCTTC.

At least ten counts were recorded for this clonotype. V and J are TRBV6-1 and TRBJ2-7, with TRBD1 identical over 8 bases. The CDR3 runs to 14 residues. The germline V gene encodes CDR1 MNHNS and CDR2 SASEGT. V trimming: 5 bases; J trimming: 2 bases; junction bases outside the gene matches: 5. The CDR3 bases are TGTGCCAGCAGTAACACAGGGGGTACCTACGAGCAGTACTTC. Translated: CASSNTGGTYEQYF.

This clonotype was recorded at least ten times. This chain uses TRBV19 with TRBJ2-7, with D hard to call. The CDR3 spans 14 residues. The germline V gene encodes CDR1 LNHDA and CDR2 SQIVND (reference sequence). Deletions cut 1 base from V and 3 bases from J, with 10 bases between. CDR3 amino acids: CASSIAGMSYEQYF. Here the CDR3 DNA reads TGTGCCAGTAGTATAGCCGGAATGAGCTACGAGCAGTACTTC.

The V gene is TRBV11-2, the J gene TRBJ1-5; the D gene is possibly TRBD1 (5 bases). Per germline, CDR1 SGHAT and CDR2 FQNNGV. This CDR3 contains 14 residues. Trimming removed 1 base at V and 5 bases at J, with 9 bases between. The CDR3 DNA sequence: TGTGCCAGCAGCTTAGGGGGCCGGGATCAGCCCCAGCATTTT. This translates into CASSLGGRDQPQHF. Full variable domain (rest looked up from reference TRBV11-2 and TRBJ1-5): EAGVAQSPRYKIIEKRQSVAFWCNPISGHATLYWYQQILGQGPKLLIQFQNNGVVDDSQLPKDRFSAERLKGVDSTLKIQPAKLEDSAVYLCASSLGGRDQPQHFGDGTRLSIL.

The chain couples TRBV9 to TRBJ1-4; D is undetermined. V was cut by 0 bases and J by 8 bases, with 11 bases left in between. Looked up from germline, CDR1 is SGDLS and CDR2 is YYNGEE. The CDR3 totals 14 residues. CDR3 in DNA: TGTGCCAGCAGCGTAGGAGACCTTAGGGAAAAACTGTTTTTT. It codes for CASSVGDLREKLFF.

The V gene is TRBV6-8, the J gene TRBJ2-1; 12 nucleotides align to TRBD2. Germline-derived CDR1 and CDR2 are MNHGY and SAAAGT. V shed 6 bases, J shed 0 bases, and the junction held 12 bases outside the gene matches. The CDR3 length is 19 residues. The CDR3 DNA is TGTGCCAGCAGATGGACTAGCGGGGCCACACGGAGCTCCTACAATGAGCAGTTCTTC. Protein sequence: CASRWTSGATRSSYNEQFF.